The 26 T cell receptor beta chains listed next were all sequenced from one sample in a study of cytomegalovirus exposure and HLA in healthy donors. The method was immunoSEQ multiplex PCR; TCRdb's version includes in-frame clones alone and lacks a portion of them. The sample shows about 240,000 clones, approximately 84% of them seen only once. Sequencing was done on a sample of PBMCs. These TCRs come from a woman younger than 45 in good health and CMV-seropositive.

The chain has TRBV7-3 and TRBJ2-3; D uncertain. Germline lookup yields CDR1 SGHTA and CDR2 FQGTGA. The CDR3 totals 13 residues. V was shortened by 1 base and J by 5 bases, with 7 bases between the two germline ends. The CDR3 DNA sequence: TGTGCCAGCAGCTTAAATCGCGGAGATACGCAGTATTTT. It codes for CASSLNRGDTQYF.

This chain links TRBV7-2 with TRBJ1-1; unclear D gene. CDR3 length: 15 amino acids. CDR1 SGHTA and CDR2 FQGNSA come from the germline V gene. V was clipped by 1 base and J by 0 bases, with 9 bases between them. CDR3 amino acids: CASSLGSRVNTEAFF. CDR3 DNA sequence: TGTGCCAGCAGCTTAGGGTCGAGAGTGAACACTGAAGCTTTCTTT.

The genes are TRBV11-3 and TRBJ2-1; possibly TRBD1 for D (5 bases). V was clipped by 5 bases and J by 6 bases, with 8 bases between them. The germline gives CDR1 SGHNT, CDR2 YENEEA. The CDR3 extends over 12 amino acids. The DNA of the CDR3 is TGTGCCAGCAGCCAAGGGGTCAATGAGCAGTTCTTC. Translation gives CASSQGVNEQFF.

The chain uses TRBV29-1 and TRBJ1-2; D is ambiguous. Germline V gives CDR1 SQVTM, CDR2 ANQGSEA. Trimming pared 0 bases from V and 4 bases from J, leaving 12 bases between. The CDR3 consists of 14 residues. The CDR3: CSVEDLRRIYGYTF. Here the CDR3 DNA reads TGCAGCGTTGAAGATCTTAGGCGGATCTATGGCTACACCTTC.

The V call is TRBV2, the J call TRBJ1-2; 8 nucleotides line up with TRBD1. The J segment lost 11 bases and the V segment lost 7 bases, leaving 9 bases of the junction unmatched. Germline CDR1 and CDR2: SNHLY and FYNNEI. The CDR3 has 12 residues. CDR3 in DNA: TGTGCCAGCACGGGGGACAGGAGGCGTTACACCTTC. Translation: CASTGDRRRYTF.

V and J are TRBV5-1 and TRBJ2-1, with a weak D call TRBD2 (6 bases). This CDR3 has 12 residues. V lost 7 bases and J 3 bases, leaving 8 bases between the germline ends. The germline V gene encodes CDR1 SGHRS and CDR2 YFSETQ. CDR3 residues: CASAGYYNEQFF. The DNA for the CDR3 is TGCGCCAGCGCGGGATACTACAATGAGCAGTTCTTC.

For the CDR3, the DNA is TGTGCCAGCAGCTTTTGGCAGAGAGGGCCTGCGAACACTGAAGCTTTCTTT. It specifies CASSFWQRGPANTEAFF. The rearrangement links TRBV11-2 to TRBJ1-1, with D unresolved. Trimming removed 3 bases from V and 1 base from J, with 18 bases in between. CDR1 is SGHAT, CDR2 FQNNGV, per germline. The CDR3 spans 17 residues.

The chain employs TRBV9 and TRBJ2-3; D gene uncertain. With 0 bases removed from V and 1 base from J, the gap between germline ends came to 6 bases. The CDR3 has 14 residues. Germline V gene lookup returns CDR1 SGDLS and CDR2 YYNGEE. The CDR3 sequence is CASSVVSGTDTQYF. The DNA for the CDR3 is TGTGCCAGCAGCGTAGTCTCCGGCACAGATACGCAGTATTTT.

The chain links TRBV13 to TRBJ2-7; perhaps TRBD2 as D (5 bases). This CDR3 spans 13 amino acids. Germline V gene data show CDR1 as PRHDT and CDR2 as FYEKMQ (reference sequence). Between the trimmed V and J ends, which lost 5 bases and 6 bases, there was a span of 14 bases. CDR3 region: CASSSIRGFEQYF. CDR3 nucleotides: TGTGCCAGCAGCAGTATCAGAGGGTTCGAGCAGTACTTC.

V gene TRBV28 combines with J gene TRBJ1-1; D possibly corresponds to TRBD1 (6 bases). Trimming shortened V by 7 bases and J by 4 bases, and 13 bases separated the two germline ends. From germline, CDR1 is MDHEN and CDR2 SYDVKM. The CDR3 loop spans 13 amino acids. The CDR3 reads CASTPTGGTEAFF. The DNA for the CDR3 is TGTGCCAGCACTCCGACAGGCGGCACTGAAGCTTTCTTT.

V and J are TRBV27 and TRBJ1-5; D not resolved. This CDR3 spans 13 amino acids. Per germline, CDR1 MNHEY and CDR2 SMNVEV (reference sequence). V was pared by 6 bases and J by 5 bases, with 11 bases between. The CDR3 region is CASRLTRYQPQHF. CDR3 bases: TGTGCCAGCAGACTGACGAGGTATCAGCCCCAGCATTTT.

CDR3 in DNA: TGTGCCAGCAGCGTAGGCGGGGACGGAGAGACCCAGTACTTC. Protein product: CASSVGGDGETQYF. V is TRBV9 and J is TRBJ2-5; D perhaps matches TRBD2 (6 bases). Germline lookup yields CDR1 SGDLS and CDR2 YYNGEE. The germline V and J ends were trimmed by 0 bases and 4 bases, with 10 bases remaining between them. The CDR3 contains 14 residues.

The table lists this clone with a count of one. The chain uses TRBV30 and TRBJ1-5; no clear D. The ends were cut back, 0 bases at V and 3 bases at J, with 12 bases in the middle. The CDR3 sequence is 15 residues long. Germline V gene lookup returns CDR1 GTSNPN and CDR2 SVGIG (reference sequence). Here the CDR3 DNA reads TGTGCCTGGAGTGTTCCAGGAACAGACAATCAGCCCCAGCATTTT. Translated: CAWSVPGTDNQPQHF.

The CDR3 reads CASSLEPALKRDTDTQYF. The CDR3 coding sequence is TGTGCCAGCAGCTTGGAACCGGCCCTAAAGAGGGACACAGATACGCAGTATTTT. This chain joins TRBV5-4 and TRBJ2-3; tentative D call: TRBD2 (5 bases). The V end was cut by 0 bases, the J end by 2 bases, with 19 bases between. CDR1 and CDR2 (germline): SGHNT, YYREEE (reference sequence). The CDR3 length is 18 residues.

In this sample, this clone turned up many times. The DNA for the CDR3 is TGCGCCAGCAGCCTGGGGACTAGCGGGAGAAAGACCTACGAGCAGTACTTC. The encoded protein is CASSLGTSGRKTYEQYF. This chain connects TRBV5-1 to TRBJ2-7; 14 positions agree with TRBD2. The V gene's germline CDR1 is SGHRS and CDR2 YFSETQ. This CDR3 is 17 amino acids long. V trimming: 4 bases; J trimming: 2 bases; junction bases outside the gene matches: 8.

The CDR3 sequence is CASSFGNSGRVEYF. CDR3 DNA: TGTGCCAGCAGCTTCGGTAATAGCGGGAGGGTTGAGTACTTC. The chain uses TRBV5-6 and TRBJ2-7, with 11 bases that match TRBD2. Germline assignment: CDR1 SGHDT and CDR2 YYEEEE. J lost 11 bases, V lost 2 bases, and 9 bases had no gene match. This CDR3 region has 14 residues.

The V and J genes are TRBV6-4 and TRBJ2-1; TRBD2 agrees at 8 bases. V was clipped by 6 bases and J by 9 bases; unmatched bases: 13. The CDR3 covers 15 residues. Germline V gene lookup returns CDR1 MRHNA and CDR2 SNTAGT. In DNA form, the CDR3 reads TGTGCCAGCAGCTCCCTAGCGGGTGCCGGGTGTGAGCAGTTCTTC. This sequence encodes CASSSLAGAGCEQFF.

This clone was counted a few times. The rearrangement links TRBV27 to TRBJ2-1; D is unclear. Per germline, CDR1 MNHEY and CDR2 SMNVEV (reference sequence). CDR3 length: 13 amino acids. V gave up 3 bases and J gave up 3 bases, with 6 bases separating them. CDR3 residues: CASSFTSYNEQFF. The CDR3 bases are TGTGCCAGCAGTTTCACGAGCTACAATGAGCAGTTCTTC.

The J gene is TRBJ2-1, the V gene TRBV25-1, with 9 bases aligning to TRBD2. CDR1 MGHDK and CDR2 SYGVNS come from the germline V gene. The CDR3 sequence is 18 residues long. J gave up 5 bases and V 2 bases, and 13 bases lay outside the gene matches. In DNA form, the CDR3 reads TGTGCCAGCAGTGAACACGCCCGGGCTAGCGGGATCCACAATGAGCAGTTCTTC. Protein sequence: CASSEHARASGIHNEQFF.

This clone has a handful of counts. The chain carries TRBV5-4 and TRBJ2-1; a weak D match, TRBD2 (6 bases). The germline gives CDR1 SGHNT, CDR2 YYREEE (reference sequence). The CDR3 sequence is 15 residues long. The V and J ends lost 2 bases and 8 bases respectively, with 17 bases between them. The CDR3 sequence is CASSFFGGREHEQFF. The CDR3 DNA follows: TGTGCCAGCAGCTTCTTTGGGGGACGGGAGCATGAGCAGTTCTTC. Filled out from reference TRBV5-4 and TRBJ2-1, the complete variable domain reads ETGVTQSPTHLIKTRGQQVTLRCSSQSGHNTVSWYQQALGQGPQFIFQYYREEENGRGNFPPRFSGLQFPNYSSELNVNALELDDSALYLCASSFFGGREHEQFFGPGTRLTVL.

Only one count was recorded for this clone. The CDR3 loop reads CASSTQTGGTEAFF. The CDR3 DNA is TGCGCCAGCAGCACTCAGACAGGGGGAACTGAAGCTTTCTTT. The chain combines TRBV5-1 with TRBJ1-1, with 9 bases that match TRBD1. CDR1 is SGHRS and CDR2 is YFSETQ in the germline V gene. The CDR3 runs to 14 residues. The ends lost 4 bases at V and 5 bases at J; junction bases unmatched: 6.

The chain is built from TRBV5-1 and TRBJ2-1; TRBD2 agrees at 9 bases. The V gene end was trimmed by 2 bases and the J gene end by 10 bases; junction bases not matched to a gene: 7. CDR3 length: 14 residues. The germline V gene has CDR1 SGHRS and CDR2 YFSETQ. CDR3 in DNA: TGCGCCAGCAGCTTATTAGCGGGAGCAGTAGAGCAGTTCTTC. This sequence encodes CASSLLAGAVEQFF. The variable domain in full, with the rest retrieved from reference TRBV5-1 and TRBJ2-1, is KAGVTQTPRYLIKTRGQQVTLSCSPISGHRSVSWYQQTPGQGLQFLFEYFSETQRNKGNFPGRFSGRQFSNSRSEMNVSTLELGDSALYLCASSLLAGAVEQFFGPGTRLTVL.

The chain joins TRBV6-6 to TRBJ1-3; 7 nucleotides line up with TRBD1. V dropped 3 bases and J dropped 4; count of bases not matched to a gene: 6. Germline V gene lookup returns CDR1 MNHNY and CDR2 SVGAGI (reference sequence). The CDR3 spans 15 residues. CDR3 amino acids: CASSYVGGQGNTIYF. Written as DNA, the CDR3 is TGTGCCAGCAGTTATGTTGGGGGACAGGGAAACACCATATATTTT.

This clone came up once. The V gene is TRBV15, the J gene TRBJ2-7; TRBD1 matches 7 bases. CDR1 LNHNV and CDR2 YYDKDF come from the germline V gene (reference sequence). With 5 bases clipped from V and 4 bases from J, the junction kept 5 bases outside the gene matches. The CDR3 spans 13 residues. CDR3 bases: TGTGCCACCAGCGGCCGGGACAGATACGAGCAGTACTTC. It yields the protein CATSGRDRYEQYF.

This chain links TRBV30 with TRBJ2-1; 13 nucleotides agree with TRBD2. After removal of 2 bases from V and 7 bases from J, the junction contained 11 bases not matched to a gene. There are 17 residues in the CDR3. The germline CDR1 and CDR2 sequences are GTSNPN and SVGIG (reference sequence). The chain's CDR3 is CAWSPLAGGPTWNEQFF. The CDR3, as DNA: TGTGCCTGGAGTCCACTAGCGGGAGGGCCTACTTGGAATGAGCAGTTCTTC.

The CDR3 bases are TGCAGCGTGATGACGGGAGGGTCCACCGGGGAGCTGTTTTTT. Protein sequence: CSVMTGGSTGELFF. This chain connects TRBV29-1 to TRBJ2-2; 8 bases line up with TRBD2. The CDR3 has 14 amino acids. Per the germline V gene, CDR1 is SQVTM and CDR2 is ANQGSEA. V trimming: 6 bases; J trimming: 4 bases; junction bases outside the gene matches: 7.